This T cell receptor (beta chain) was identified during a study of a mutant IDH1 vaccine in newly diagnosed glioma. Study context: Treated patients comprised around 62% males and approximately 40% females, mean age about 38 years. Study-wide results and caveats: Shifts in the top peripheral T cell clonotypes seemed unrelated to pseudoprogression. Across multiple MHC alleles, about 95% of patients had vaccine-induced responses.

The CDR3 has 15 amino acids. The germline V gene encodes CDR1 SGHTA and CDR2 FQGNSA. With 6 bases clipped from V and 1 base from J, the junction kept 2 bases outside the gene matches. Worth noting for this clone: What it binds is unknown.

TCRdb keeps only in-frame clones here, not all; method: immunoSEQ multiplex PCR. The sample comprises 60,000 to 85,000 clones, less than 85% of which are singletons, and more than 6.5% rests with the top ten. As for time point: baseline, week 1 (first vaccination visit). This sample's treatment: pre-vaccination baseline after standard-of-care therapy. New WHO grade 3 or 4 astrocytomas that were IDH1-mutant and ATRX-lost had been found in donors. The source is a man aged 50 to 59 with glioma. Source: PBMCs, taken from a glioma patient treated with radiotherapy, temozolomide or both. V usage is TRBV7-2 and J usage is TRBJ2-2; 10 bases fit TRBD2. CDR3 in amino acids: CASRSSGGNTGELFF. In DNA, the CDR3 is TGTGCCAGCAGGTCTAGCGGGGGGAACACCGGGGAGCTGTTTTTT. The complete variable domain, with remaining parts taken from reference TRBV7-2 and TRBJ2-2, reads GAGVSQSPSNKVTEKGKDVELRCDPISGHTALYWYRQSLGQGLEFLIYFQGNSAPDKSGLPSDRFSAERTGGSVSTLTIQRTQQEDSAVYLCASRSSGGNTGELFFGEGSRLTVL.